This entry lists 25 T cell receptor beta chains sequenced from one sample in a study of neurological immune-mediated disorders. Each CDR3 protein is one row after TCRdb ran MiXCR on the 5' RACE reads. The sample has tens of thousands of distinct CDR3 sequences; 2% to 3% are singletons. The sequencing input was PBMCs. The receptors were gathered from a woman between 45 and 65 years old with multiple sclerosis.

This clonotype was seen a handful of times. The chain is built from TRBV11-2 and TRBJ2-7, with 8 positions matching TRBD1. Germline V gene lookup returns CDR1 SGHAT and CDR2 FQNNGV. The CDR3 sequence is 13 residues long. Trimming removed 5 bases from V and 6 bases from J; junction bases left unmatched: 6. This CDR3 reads CASSILDRGEQYF. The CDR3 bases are TGTGCCAGCAGCATATTAGACAGGGGCGAGCAGTACTTC.

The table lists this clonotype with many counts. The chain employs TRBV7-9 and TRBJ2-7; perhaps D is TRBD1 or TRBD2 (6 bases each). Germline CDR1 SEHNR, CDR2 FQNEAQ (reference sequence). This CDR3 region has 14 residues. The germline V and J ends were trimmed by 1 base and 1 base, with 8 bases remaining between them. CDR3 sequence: CASSLGGASYEQYF. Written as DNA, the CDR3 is TGTGCCAGCAGCTTAGGGGGGGCTTCCTACGAGCAGTACTTC. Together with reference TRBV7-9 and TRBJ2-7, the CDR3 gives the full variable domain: DTGVSQNPRHKITKRGQNVTFRCDPISEHNRLYWYRQTLGQGPEFLTYFQNEAQLEKSRLLSDRFSAERPKGSFSTLEIQRTEQGDSAMYLCASSLGGASYEQYFGPGTRLTVT.

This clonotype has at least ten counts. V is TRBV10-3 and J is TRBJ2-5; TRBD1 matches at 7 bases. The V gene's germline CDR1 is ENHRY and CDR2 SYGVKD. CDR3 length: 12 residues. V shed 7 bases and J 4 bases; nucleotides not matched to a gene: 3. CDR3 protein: CAIKGTAETQYF. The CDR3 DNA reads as TGTGCCATCAAAGGGACAGCAGAGACCCAGTACTTC.

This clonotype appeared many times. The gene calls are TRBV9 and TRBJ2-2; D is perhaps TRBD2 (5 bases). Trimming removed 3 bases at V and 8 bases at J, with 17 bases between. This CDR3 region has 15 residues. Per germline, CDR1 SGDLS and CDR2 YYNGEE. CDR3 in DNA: TGTGCCAGCAGCGCCCGCATTGGAGGTGGGGGGGAGCTGTTTTTT. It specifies CASSARIGGGGELFF.

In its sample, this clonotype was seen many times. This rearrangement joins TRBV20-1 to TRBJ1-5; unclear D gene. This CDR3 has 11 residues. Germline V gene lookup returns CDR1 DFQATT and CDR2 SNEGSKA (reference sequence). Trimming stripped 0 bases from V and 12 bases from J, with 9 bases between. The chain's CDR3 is CSARDKLDQHF. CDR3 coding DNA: TGCAGTGCTAGAGATAAGTTAGACCAGCATTTT.

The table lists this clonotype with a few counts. Here the CDR3 DNA reads TGTGCCACCTTCGGACAGAGGAACACTGAAGCTTTCTTT. Translated, it gives CATFGQRNTEAFF. V usage is TRBV6-1 and J usage is TRBJ1-1; a possible D gene is TRBD1 (6 bases). Per germline, CDR1 MNHNS and CDR2 SASEGT. Trimming left V 10 bases short and J 1 base short, with 13 bases between. This CDR3 has 13 amino acids.

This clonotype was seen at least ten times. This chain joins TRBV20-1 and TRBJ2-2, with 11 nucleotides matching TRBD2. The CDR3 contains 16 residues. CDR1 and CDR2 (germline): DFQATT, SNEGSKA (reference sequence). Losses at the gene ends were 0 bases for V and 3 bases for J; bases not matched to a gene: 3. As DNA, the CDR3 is TGCAGTGCTAGAGATCAACTAGCGGGAGACACCGGGGAGCTGTTTTTT. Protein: CSARDQLAGDTGELFF.

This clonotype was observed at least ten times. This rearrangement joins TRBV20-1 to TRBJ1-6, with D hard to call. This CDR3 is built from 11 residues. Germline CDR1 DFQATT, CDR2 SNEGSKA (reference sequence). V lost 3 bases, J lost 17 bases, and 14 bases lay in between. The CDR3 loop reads CSARTMSAFHF. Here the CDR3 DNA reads TGCAGTGCTAGGACGATGAGTGCCTTCCACTTT.

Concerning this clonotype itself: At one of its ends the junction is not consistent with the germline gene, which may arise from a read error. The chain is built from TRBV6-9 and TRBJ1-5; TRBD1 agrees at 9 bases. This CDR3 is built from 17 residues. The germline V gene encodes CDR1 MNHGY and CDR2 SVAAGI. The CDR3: CASSYGGQGYSNQPQNF. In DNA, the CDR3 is TGTGCCAGCAGTTATGGGGGACAGGGATATAGCAATCAGCCCCAGAATTTT.

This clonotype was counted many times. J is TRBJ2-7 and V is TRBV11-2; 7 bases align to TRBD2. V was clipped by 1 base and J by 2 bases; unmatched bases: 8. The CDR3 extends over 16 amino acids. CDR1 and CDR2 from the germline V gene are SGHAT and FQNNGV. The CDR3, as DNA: TGTGCCAGCAGCTTAGGACCCGCGGGGGTCACCTACGAGCAGTACTTC. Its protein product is CASSLGPAGVTYEQYF.

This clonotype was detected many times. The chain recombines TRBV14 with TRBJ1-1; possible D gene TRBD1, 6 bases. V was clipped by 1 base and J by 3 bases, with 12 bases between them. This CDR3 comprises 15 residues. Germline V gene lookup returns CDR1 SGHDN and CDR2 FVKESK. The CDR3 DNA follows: TGTGCCAGCAGCCAAGTGGCAGGGGCGCACACTGAAGCTTTCTTT. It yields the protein CASSQVAGAHTEAFF.

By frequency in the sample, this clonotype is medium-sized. The CDR3 reads CASSGGDGTYEQYF. In nucleotides, the CDR3 is TGCGCCAGCAGCGGGGGTGATGGGACCTACGAGCAGTACTTC. The chain links TRBV5-1 to TRBJ2-7; perhaps D is TRBD1 or TRBD2 (5 bases each). The V end lost 4 bases, the J end lost 2 bases, and 13 bases lay between the germline ends. The V gene's germline CDR1 is SGHRS and CDR2 YFSETQ. The CDR3 has 14 amino acids.

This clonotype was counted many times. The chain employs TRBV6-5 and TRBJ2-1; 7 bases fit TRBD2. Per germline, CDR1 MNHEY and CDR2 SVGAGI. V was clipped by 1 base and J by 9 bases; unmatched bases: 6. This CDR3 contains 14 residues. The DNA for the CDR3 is TGTGCCAGCAGTTACTGGACTAGGGTGGGTGAGCAGTTCTTC. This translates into CASSYWTRVGEQFF.

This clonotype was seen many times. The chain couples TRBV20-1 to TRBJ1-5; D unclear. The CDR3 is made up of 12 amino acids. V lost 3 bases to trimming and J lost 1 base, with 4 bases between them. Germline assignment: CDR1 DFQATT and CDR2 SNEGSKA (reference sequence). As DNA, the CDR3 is TGCAGTGCTAGTATCAGCAATCAGCCCCAGCATTTT. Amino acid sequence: CSASISNQPQHF.

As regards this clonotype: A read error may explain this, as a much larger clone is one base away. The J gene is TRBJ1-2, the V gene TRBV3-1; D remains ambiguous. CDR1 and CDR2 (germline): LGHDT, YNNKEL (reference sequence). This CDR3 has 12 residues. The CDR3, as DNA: TGTGCCAGCAGCAAAGATAGCGGTGGCTACACCTTC. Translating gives CASSKDSGGYTF.

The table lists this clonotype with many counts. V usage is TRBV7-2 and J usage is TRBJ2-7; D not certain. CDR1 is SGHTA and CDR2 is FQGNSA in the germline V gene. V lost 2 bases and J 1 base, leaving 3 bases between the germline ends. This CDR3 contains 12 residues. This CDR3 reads CASSLISYEQYF. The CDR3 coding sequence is TGTGCCAGCAGCTTAATATCCTACGAGCAGTACTTC.

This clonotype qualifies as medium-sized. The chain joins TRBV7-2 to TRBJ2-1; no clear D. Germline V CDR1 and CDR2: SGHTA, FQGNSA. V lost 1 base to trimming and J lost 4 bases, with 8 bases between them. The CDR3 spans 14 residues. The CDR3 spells CASSLVPRYNEQFF. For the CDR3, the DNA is TGTGCCAGCAGCTTAGTGCCTAGATACAATGAGCAGTTCTTC.

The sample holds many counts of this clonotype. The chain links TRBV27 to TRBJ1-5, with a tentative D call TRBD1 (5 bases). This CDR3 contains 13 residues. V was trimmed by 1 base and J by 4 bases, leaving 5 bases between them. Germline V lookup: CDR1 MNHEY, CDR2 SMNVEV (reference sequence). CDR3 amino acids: CASSLWGNQPQHF. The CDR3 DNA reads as TGTGCCAGCAGTTTATGGGGGAATCAGCCCCAGCATTTT.

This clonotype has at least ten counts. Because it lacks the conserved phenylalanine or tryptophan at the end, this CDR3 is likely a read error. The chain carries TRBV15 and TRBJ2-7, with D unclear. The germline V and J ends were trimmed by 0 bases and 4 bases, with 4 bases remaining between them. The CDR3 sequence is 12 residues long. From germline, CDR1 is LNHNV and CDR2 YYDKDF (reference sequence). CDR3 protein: CATSRDYYEQYN. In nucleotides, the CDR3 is TGTGCCACCAGCAGAGATTATTACGAGCAGTACAAC.

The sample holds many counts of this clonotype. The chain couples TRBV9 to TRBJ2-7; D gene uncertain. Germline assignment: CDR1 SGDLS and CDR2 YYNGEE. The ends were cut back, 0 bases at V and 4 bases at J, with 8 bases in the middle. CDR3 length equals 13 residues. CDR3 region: CASSVDLGYEQYF. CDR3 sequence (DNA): TGTGCCAGCAGCGTAGATCTCGGGTACGAGCAGTACTTC.

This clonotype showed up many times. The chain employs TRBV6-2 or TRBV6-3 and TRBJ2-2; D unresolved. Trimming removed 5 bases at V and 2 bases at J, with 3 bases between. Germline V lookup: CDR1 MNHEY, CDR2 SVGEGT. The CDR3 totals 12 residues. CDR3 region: CASSRNTGELFF. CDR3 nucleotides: TGTGCCAGCAGTCGCAACACCGGGGAGCTGTTTTTT.

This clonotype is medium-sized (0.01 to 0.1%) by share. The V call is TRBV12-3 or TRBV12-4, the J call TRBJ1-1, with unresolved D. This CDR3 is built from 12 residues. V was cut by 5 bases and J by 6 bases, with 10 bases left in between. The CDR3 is CASSPGGAEAFF. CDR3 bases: TGTGCCAGCAGTCCCGGAGGCGCTGAAGCTTTCTTT.

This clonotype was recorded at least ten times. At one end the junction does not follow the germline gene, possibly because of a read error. CDR3 sequence (DNA): TGTGCCAGCAGCCCCGTCCTGACAAATCAGCCCCAGAATTTT. It yields the protein CASSPVLTNQPQNF. This chain connects TRBV6-2 or TRBV6-3 to TRBJ1-5; D uncertain. In germline, CDR1 is MNHEY, CDR2 SVGEGT. This CDR3 has 14 residues.

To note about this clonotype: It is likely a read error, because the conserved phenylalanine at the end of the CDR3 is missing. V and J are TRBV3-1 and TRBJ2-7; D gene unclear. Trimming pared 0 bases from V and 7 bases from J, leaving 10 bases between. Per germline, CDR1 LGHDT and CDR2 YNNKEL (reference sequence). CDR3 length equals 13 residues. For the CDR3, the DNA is TGTGCCAGCAGCCAAGACAACCCCAGAGAGCAGTACAAC. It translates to CASSQDNPREQYN.

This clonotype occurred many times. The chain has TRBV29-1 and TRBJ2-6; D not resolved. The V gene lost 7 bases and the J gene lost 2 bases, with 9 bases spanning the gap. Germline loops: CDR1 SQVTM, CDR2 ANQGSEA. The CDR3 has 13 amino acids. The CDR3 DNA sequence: TGCAGCGCCCCCCTAGCTGGGGCCAACGTCCTGACTTTC. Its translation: CSAPLAGANVLTF.